A single sample gave rise to the 14 T cell receptor beta chains below, sequenced in a study of beta chain features in type 1 diabetes. Notes on the study in general: TCRB CDR3s were moderately but significantly shorter in Type 1 diabetes patients in all four CD4+ subsets.

These receptors have no known antigen. The isolated RNA, all of it, was reverse transcribed, so expressed TCRB transcripts were what got sequenced. Assay: immunoSEQ multiplex PCR; the TCRdb copy retains only in-frame clones and omits some. Among a few hundred thousand clones, 11% were seen once, and the ten largest hold roughly 0.017%. Sequenced sample: naive CD4+ T cells from blood. Receptors were obtained from a man between 25 and 39 years old with type 1 diabetes.

This clone came up a few times. The chain employs TRBV4-2 and TRBJ2-1, with TRBD1 identical over 9 bases. CDR1 and CDR2 (germline): LGHNA, YNFKEQ. V lost 5 bases to trimming and J lost 6 bases; unmatched junction nucleotides: 11. This CDR3 region has 16 residues. The CDR3 DNA reads as TGTGCCAGCAGCTCATCGGGACAGGGTGCTGTCAATGAGCAGTTCTTC. This codes for CASSSSGQGAVNEQFF.

This sequence joins TRBV18 and TRBJ2-2, with 7 bases matching TRBD1. The CDR3 extends over 14 amino acids. In germline, CDR1 is KGHSH, CDR2 LQKENI. J was trimmed by 9 bases and V by 3 bases; bases with no gene match: 7. DNA of the CDR3: TGTGCCAGCTCACCCGGGACAGATCGTAGGGAGCTGTTTTTT. Its translation is CASSPGTDRRELFF.

This clone has only a few counts. This chain links TRBV4-3 with TRBJ1-1; 11 positions agree with TRBD1. The germline V gene encodes CDR1 LGHNA and CDR2 YSLEER. This CDR3 is built from 13 residues. V lost 3 bases and J lost 8; bases outside the gene matches: 2. CDR3 sequence reads: CASSHGTGGEAFF. The CDR3 coding sequence is TGCGCCAGCAGCCACGGGACAGGGGGAGAAGCTTTCTTT.

CDR3 in DNA: TGTGCCAGCAGCTCAAGACAGGCCTGGAACACTGAAGCTTTCTTT. Translated, it gives CASSSRQAWNTEAFF. The chain uses TRBV11-2 and TRBJ1-1; a weak D match, TRBD1 (6 bases). This CDR3 spans 15 amino acids. V lost 4 bases to trimming and J lost 1 base, with 13 bases between them. Looked up from germline, CDR1 is SGHAT and CDR2 is FQNNGV. The whole variable domain, filled in from reference TRBV11-2 and TRBJ1-1, reads EAGVAQSPRYKIIEKRQSVAFWCNPISGHATLYWYQQILGQGPKLLIQFQNNGVVDDSQLPKDRFSAERLKGVDSTLKIQPAKLEDSAVYLCASSSRQAWNTEAFFGQGTRLTVV.

The J gene is TRBJ2-7, the V gene TRBV5-8; no definite D call. The CDR3 extends over 15 amino acids. The V gene's germline CDR1 is SGHTS and CDR2 YDEGEE. V lost 0 bases and J 5 bases, leaving 15 bases between the germline ends. CDR3 loop: CASSLAPIPRDEQYF. The CDR3, as DNA: TGTGCCAGCAGCTTGGCCCCTATCCCTCGGGACGAGCAGTACTTC.

This clone has only a few counts. The chain employs TRBV7-9 and TRBJ2-5, with D maybe TRBD1 (5 bases). The CDR3 totals 13 residues. Germline values: CDR1 SEHNR, CDR2 FQNEAQ (reference sequence). V shed 2 bases and J shed 6 bases, with 10 bases lying between them. The CDR3 is CASSLSGRQTQYF. The CDR3 DNA reads TGTGCCAGCAGCTTATCAGGGCGACAGACCCAGTACTTC.

The rearrangement joins TRBV2 to TRBJ2-2, with 8 bases aligning to TRBD2. The ends lost 6 bases at V and 6 bases at J; junction bases unmatched: 9. Germline CDR1 and CDR2: SNHLY and FYNNEI. The CDR3 extends over 15 amino acids. The CDR3 DNA is TGTGCCAGCAGAGTGGGCGGGGGGTCCCCCGGGGAGCTGTTTTTT. Translation: CASRVGGGSPGELFF.

The chain's CDR3 is CASSITGSTEAFF. In nucleotides, the CDR3 is TGTGCCAGCAGTATCACAGGGTCGACTGAAGCTTTCTTT. The V call is TRBV6-6, the J call TRBJ1-1, with D tentatively TRBD1 (6 bases). V lost 5 bases, J lost 5 bases, and 12 bases lay in between. The CDR3 covers 13 residues. Germline loops: CDR1 MNHNY, CDR2 SVGAGI (reference sequence).

This clone was counted between two and nine times. The gene calls are TRBV30 and TRBJ2-3; D might be TRBD2 (6 bases). Trimming took off 7 bases at V and 5 bases at J, with 16 bases between the two ends. The CDR3 length is 13 residues. Germline assignment: CDR1 GTSNPN and CDR2 SVGIG (reference sequence). In DNA form, the CDR3 reads TGTGCCTCCTCCGGGACTGGGGGAGATACGCAGTATTTT. Amino acids: CASSGTGGDTQYF. The whole variable domain, filled in from reference TRBV30 and TRBJ2-3, reads SQTIHQWPATLVQPVGSPLSLECTVEGTSNPNLYWYRQAAGRGLQLLFYSVGIGQISSEVPQNLSASRPQDRQFILSSKKLLLSDSGFYLCASSGTGGDTQYFGPGTRLTVL.

This clone was seen only a few times. The chain employs TRBV6-1 and TRBJ2-7; 10 bases are a match to TRBD1. Germline CDR1 MNHNS, CDR2 SASEGT. The CDR3 has 15 amino acids. V was clipped by 2 bases and J by 1 base; unmatched bases: 2. In DNA, the CDR3 is TGTGCCAGCAGTGAATGGACAGGGGGTTCCTACGAGCAGTACTTC. Translated, it gives CASSEWTGGSYEQYF.

The chain is built from TRBV18 and TRBJ1-1; D gene unclear. Germline CDR1 KGHSH, CDR2 LQKENI. The CDR3 consists of 11 residues. V lost 4 bases, J lost 6 bases, and 6 bases lay in between. The CDR3 DNA reads as TGTGCCAGCTCACTTAGTGCTGAAGCTTTCTTT. Translated: CASSLSAEAFF.

The chain recombines TRBV30 with TRBJ1-5; D is unclear. The CDR3 has 14 residues. Between the trimmed V and J ends, which lost 2 bases and 3 bases, there was a span of 11 bases. Germline CDR1 and CDR2: GTSNPN and SVGIG (reference sequence). CDR3 sequence (DNA): TGTGCCTGGAGTCGTACTTACCTCAATCAGCCCCAGCATTTT. It is translated as CAWSRTYLNQPQHF.

The V gene is TRBV9, the J gene TRBJ2-2; D is perhaps TRBD2 (6 bases). The V end was cut by 2 bases, the J end by 4 bases, with 9 bases between. CDR3 length: 14 amino acids. Germline values: CDR1 SGDLS, CDR2 YYNGEE. CDR3 loop: CASSVGRGTGELFF. The CDR3 coding sequence is TGTGCCAGCAGCGTTGGGCGGGGCACCGGGGAGCTGTTTTTT.

The chain has TRBV7-9 and TRBJ2-3, with D possibly TRBD1 on 5 matching bases. This CDR3 is built from 14 residues. Germline lookup yields CDR1 SEHNR and CDR2 FQNEAQ (reference sequence). The ends were cut back, 0 bases at V and 1 base at J, with 5 bases in the middle. This CDR3 is CASSLARGTDTQYF. The DNA for the CDR3 is TGTGCCAGCAGCTTAGCCAGGGGCACAGATACGCAGTATTTT.